This note documents a single T cell receptor (beta chain) sequence. The data are from a study of blood T cell repertoires in COVID-19. Study-level background: Donors in the United States, Italy and Spain gave samples during acute or convalescent COVID-19. T cells, B-cell-depleted T cells, or PBMCs provided the cDNA or gDNA that served as material.

Germline V lookup: CDR1 SGHRS, CDR2 YFSETQ. The V gene end was trimmed by 0 bases and the J gene end by 1 base; junction bases not matched to a gene: 3. CDR3 length: 15 amino acids. Original processing notes: Using reference gene primer amplification, nucleated cell counts were estimated. Sequencing used immunoSEQ multiplex PCR; TCRdb keeps in-frame clones, though not all of them. D and trimming were read from the DNA, whereas the V and J calls and clone size are those reported in that table. The data contain 200,000 to 250,000 clones, 65% to 90% of them seen just once; the ten biggest clones take up about 4.8%.

The TCR comes from a woman in her 70s with acute or convalescent COVID-19. Sequenced input: peripheral blood. This chain links TRBV5-1 with TRBJ2-7, with TRBD1 identical over 8 bases. The CDR3 is CASSLATGVSYEQYF. CDR3 DNA: TGCGCCAGCAGCTTGGCGACAGGGGTTTCCTACGAGCAGTACTTC.